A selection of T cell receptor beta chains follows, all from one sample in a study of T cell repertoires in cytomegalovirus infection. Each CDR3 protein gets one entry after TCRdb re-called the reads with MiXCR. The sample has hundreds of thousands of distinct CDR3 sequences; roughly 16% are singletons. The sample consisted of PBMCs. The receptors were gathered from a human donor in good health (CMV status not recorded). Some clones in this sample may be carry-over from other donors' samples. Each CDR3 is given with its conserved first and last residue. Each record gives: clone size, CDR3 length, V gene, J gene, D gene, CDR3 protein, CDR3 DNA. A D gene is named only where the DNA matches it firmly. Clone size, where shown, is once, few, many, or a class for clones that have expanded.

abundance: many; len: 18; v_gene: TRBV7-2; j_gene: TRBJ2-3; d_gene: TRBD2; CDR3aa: CASSLVAGLAVRADTQYF; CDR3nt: TGTGCCAGCAGCTTAGTAGCCGGACTAGCGGTGCGGGCGGATACGCAGTATTTT
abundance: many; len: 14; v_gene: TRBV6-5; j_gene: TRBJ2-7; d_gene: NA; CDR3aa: CASSYDGQSYEQYF; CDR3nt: TGTGCCAGCAGTTACGACGGACAGTCCTACGAGCAGTACTTC
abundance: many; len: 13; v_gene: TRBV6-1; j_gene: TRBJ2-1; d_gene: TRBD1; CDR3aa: CASRINRGSEQFF; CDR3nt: TGTGCCAGCAGGATAAACAGGGGGAGTGAGCAGTTCTTC
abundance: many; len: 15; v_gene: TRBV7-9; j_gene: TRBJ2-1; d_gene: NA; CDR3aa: CASSLVLGGATEQFF; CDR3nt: TGTGCCAGCAGCTTAGTATTAGGGGGGGCGACCGAGCAGTTCTTC
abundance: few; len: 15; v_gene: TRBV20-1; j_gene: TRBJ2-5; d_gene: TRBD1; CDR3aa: CSAREGQGGRETQYF; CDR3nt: TGCAGTGCTAGGGAGGGACAGGGAGGGAGGGAGACCCAGTACTTC
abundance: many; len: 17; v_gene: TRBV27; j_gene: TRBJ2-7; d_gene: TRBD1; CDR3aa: CASSSARSGTGSYEQYF; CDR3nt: TGTGCCAGCAGTTCAGCCCGGAGCGGGACAGGGTCCTACGAGCAGTACTTC
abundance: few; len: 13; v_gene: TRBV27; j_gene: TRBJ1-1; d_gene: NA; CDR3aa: CASSSSQGREAFF; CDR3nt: TGTGCCAGCAGTTCTAGCCAGGGCCGGGAAGCTTTCTTT
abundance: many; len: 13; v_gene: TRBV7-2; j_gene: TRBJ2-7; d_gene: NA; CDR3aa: CASSLQDAYEQYF; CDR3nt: TGTGCCAGCAGCCTACAGGATGCCTACGAGCAGTACTTC
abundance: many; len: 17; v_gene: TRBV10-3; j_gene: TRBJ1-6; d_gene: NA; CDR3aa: CAISEEKESSYNSPLHF; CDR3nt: TGTGCCATCAGTGAGGAGAAGGAGAGCTCCTATAATTCACCCCTCCACTTT
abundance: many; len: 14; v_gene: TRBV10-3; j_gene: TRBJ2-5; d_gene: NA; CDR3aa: CAISRQDTQETQYF; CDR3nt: TGTGCCATCAGCAGACAGGATACCCAAGAGACCCAGTACTTC
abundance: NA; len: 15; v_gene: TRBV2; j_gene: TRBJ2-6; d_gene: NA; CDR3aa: CASSERGAGANVLTF; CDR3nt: TGTGCCAGCAGTGAACGAGGGGCTGGGGCCAACGTCCTGACTTTC
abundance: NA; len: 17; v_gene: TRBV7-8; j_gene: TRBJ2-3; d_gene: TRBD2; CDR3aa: CASSLVSGGGSTDTQYF; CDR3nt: TGTGCCAGCAGCTTAGTGTCGGGCGGGGGGAGCACAGATACGCAGTATTTT
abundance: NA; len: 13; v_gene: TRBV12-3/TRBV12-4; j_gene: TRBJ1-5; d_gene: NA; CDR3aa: CASRDGSNQPQHF; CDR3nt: TGTGCCAGCAGGGACGGTTCCAATCAGCCCCAGCATTTT
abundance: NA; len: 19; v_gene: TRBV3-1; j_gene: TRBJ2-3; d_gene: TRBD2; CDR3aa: CASSQDGLAGGKYTDTQYF; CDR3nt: TGTGCCAGCAGCCAAGATGGTCTAGCGGGGGGAAAATACACAGATACGCAGTATTTT
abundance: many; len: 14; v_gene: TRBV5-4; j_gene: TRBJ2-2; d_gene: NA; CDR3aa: CASKAGISTGELFF; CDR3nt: TGTGCCAGTAAGGCAGGAATTAGCACCGGGGAGCTGTTTTTT
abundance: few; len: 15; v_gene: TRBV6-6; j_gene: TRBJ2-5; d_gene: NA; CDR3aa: CASSSQGPLQETQYF; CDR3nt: TGTGCCAGCAGTTCTCAGGGGCCCTTACAAGAGACCCAGTACTTC
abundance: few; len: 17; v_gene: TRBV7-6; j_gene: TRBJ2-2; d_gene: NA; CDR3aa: CASSLEALATNTGELFF; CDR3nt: TGTGCCAGCAGCTTAGAGGCCCTAGCGACGAACACCGGGGAGCTGTTTTTT
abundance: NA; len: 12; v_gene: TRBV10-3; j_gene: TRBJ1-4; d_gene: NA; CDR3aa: CAISDGGGKLFF; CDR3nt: TGTGCCATCAGTGATGGCGGGGGGAAACTGTTTTTT
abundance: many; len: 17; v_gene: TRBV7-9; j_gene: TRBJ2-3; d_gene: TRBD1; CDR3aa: CASSGGSGGKGTDTQYF; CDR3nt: TGTGCCAGCAGCGGGGGATCAGGGGGCAAGGGCACAGATACGCAGTATTTT
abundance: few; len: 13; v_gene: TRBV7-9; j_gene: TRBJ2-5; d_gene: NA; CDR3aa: CASSFSQAETQYF; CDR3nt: TGTGCCAGCAGCTTCTCGCAGGCGGAGACCCAGTACTTC
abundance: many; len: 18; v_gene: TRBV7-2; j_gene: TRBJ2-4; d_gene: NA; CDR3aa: CASSLVRRDLLAKNIQYF; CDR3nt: TGTGCCAGCAGCTTAGTTCGCCGGGACTTACTAGCCAAAAACATTCAGTACTTC
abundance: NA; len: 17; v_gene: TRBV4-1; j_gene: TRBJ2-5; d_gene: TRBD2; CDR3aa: CASSPGLARDSRETQYF; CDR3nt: TGCGCCAGCAGCCCCGGACTAGCTAGAGACTCCCGGGAGACCCAGTACTTC
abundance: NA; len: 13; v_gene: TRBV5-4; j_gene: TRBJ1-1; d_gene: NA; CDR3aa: CASSLRSGEKAFF; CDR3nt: TGTGCCAGCAGCTTGCGGTCAGGGGAAAAAGCTTTCTTT
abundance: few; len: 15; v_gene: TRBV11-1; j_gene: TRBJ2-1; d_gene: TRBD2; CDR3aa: CASSSLAGAGNEQFF; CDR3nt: TGTGCCAGCAGCTCGCTAGCGGGGGCTGGCAATGAGCAGTTCTTC
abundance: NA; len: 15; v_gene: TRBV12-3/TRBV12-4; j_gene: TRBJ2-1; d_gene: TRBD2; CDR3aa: CASSRSGGGYNEQFF; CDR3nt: TGTGCCAGCAGTCGGAGCGGGGGGGGGTACAATGAGCAGTTCTTC
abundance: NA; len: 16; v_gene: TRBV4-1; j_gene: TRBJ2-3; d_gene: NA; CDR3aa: CASSPSFRASTDTQYF; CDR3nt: TGCGCCAGCAGCCCTTCCTTCCGGGCCAGCACAGATACGCAGTATTTT
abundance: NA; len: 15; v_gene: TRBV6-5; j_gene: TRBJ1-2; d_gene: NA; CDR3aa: CASSPRGTPLDGYTF; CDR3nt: TGTGCCAGCAGTCCCCGGGGGACCCCCTTGGACGGCTACACCTTC
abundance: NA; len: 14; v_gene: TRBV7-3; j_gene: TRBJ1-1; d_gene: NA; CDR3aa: CASSLLGGGTEAFF; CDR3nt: TGTGCCAGCAGCTTATTAGGGGGAGGGACTGAAGCTTTCTTT
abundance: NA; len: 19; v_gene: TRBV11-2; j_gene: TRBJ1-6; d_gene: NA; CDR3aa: CASSLGSGGRHSYNSPLHF; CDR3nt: TGTGCCAGCAGCTTAGGATCTGGGGGACGCCACTCCTATAATTCACCCCTCCACTTT
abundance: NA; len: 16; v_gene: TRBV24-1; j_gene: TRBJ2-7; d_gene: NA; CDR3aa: CATRARRQPDPYEQYF; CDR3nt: TGTGCCACTCGGGCGAGACGCCAGCCGGATCCCTACGAGCAGTACTTC
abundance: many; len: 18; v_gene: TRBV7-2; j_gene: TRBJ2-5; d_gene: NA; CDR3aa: CASSLIAVGSLEDGTQYF; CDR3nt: TGTGCCAGCAGCTTAATCGCCGTCGGAAGCTTAGAAGATGGGACCCAGTACTTC
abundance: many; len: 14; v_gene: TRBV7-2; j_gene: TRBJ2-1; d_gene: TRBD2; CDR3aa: CASSPFSGGNEQFF; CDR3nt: TGTGCCAGCAGCCCATTCTCGGGGGGTAATGAGCAGTTCTTC
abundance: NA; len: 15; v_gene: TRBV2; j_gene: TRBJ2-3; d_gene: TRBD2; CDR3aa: CASRVTSGGTDTQYF; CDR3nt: TGTGCCAGCAGGGTGACTAGCGGGGGCACAGATACGCAGTATTTT
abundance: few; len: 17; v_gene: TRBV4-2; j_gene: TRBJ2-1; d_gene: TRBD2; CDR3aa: CASSQDLAGGSYNEQFF; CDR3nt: TGTGCCAGCAGCCAAGATCTGGCGGGGGGGAGCTACAATGAGCAGTTCTTC
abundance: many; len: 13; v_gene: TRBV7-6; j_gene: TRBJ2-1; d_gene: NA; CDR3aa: CASSLGTVNEQFF; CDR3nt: TGTGCCAGCAGCTTAGGGACAGTCAATGAGCAGTTCTTC
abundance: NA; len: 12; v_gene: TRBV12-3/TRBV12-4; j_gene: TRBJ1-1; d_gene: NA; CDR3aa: CASRWDTTEAFF; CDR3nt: TGTGCCAGCAGGTGGGACACCACTGAAGCTTTCTTT
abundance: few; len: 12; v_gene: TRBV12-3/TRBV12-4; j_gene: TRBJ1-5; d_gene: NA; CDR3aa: CASSLIGQPQHF; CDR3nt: TGTGCCAGCAGTTTAATCGGTCAGCCCCAGCATTTT
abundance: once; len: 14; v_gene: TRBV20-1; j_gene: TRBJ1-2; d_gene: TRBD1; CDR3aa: CSARDSDRAGGYTF; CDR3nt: TGCAGTGCTAGAGATTCAGACAGGGCGGGTGGCTACACCTTC